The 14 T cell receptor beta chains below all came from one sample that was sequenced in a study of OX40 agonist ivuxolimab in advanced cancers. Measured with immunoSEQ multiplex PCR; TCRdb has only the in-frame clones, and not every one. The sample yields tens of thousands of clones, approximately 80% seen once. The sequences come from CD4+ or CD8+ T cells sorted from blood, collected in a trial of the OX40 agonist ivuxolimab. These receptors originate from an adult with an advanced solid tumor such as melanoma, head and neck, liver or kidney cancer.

CDR3 coding DNA: TGTGCCAGCTCCCAGGGACAGGGGTATGGCTACACCTTC. Translating it yields CASSQGQGYGYTF. This sequence joins TRBV18 and TRBJ1-2; TRBD1 matches at 10 bases. CDR1 is KGHSH, CDR2 LQKENI, per germline. The CDR3 spans 13 residues. V lost 6 bases to trimming and J lost 5 bases; unmatched junction nucleotides: 3.

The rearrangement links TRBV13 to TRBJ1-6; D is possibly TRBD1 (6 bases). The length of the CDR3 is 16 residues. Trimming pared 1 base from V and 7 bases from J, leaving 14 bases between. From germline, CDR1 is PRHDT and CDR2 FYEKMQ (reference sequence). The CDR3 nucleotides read TGTGCCAGCAGCTTAGAGGCACAGGGAACAAATTCACCCCTCCACTTT. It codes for CASSLEAQGTNSPLHF.

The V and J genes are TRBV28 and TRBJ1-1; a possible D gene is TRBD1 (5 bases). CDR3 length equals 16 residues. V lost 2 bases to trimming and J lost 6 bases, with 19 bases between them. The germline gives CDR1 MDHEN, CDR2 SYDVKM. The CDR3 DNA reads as TGTGCCAGCAGTTTAAATTGGGGGTACCAGTGGTCTGAAGCTTTCTTT. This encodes CASSLNWGYQWSEAFF. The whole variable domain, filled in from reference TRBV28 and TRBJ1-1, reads DVKVTQSSRYLVKRTGEKVFLECVQDMDHENMFWYRQDPGLGLRLIYFSYDVKMKEKGDIPEGYSVSREKKERFSLILESASTNQTSMYLCASSLNWGYQWSEAFFGQGTRLTVV.

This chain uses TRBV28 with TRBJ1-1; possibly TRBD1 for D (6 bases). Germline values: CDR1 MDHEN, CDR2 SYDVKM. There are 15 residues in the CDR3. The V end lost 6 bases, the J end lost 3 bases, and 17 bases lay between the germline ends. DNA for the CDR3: TGTGCCAGCAGCCCCGGAGGGGGAGGGGACACTGAAGCTTTCTTT. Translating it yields CASSPGGGGDTEAFF.

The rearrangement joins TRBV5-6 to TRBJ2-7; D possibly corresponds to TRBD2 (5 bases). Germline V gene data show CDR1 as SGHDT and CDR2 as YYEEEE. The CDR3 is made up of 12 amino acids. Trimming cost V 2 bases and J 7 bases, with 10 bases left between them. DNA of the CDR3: TGTGCCAGCAGCTTTACACGGGGAGAGCAGTACTTC. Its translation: CASSFTRGEQYF.

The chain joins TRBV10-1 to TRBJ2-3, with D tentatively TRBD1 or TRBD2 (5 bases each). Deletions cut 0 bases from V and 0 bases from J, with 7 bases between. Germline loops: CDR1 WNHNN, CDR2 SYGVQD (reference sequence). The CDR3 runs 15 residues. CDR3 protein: CASSESGTSTDTQYF. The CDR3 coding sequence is TGCGCCAGCAGTGAGTCGGGGACCAGCACAGATACGCAGTATTTT.

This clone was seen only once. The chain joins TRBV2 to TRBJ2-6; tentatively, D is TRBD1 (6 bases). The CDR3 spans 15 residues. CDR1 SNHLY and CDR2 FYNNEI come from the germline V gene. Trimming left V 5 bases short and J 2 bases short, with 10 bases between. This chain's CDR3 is CASSPQGTGANVLTF. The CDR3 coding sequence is TGTGCCAGCAGTCCTCAGGGGACTGGGGCCAACGTCCTGACTTTC.

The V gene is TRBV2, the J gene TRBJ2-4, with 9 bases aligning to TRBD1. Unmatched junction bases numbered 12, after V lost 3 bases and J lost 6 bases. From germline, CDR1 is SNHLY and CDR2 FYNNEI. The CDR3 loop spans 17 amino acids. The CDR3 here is CASSDSQTGQGGNIQYF. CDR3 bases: TGTGCCAGCAGTGACTCGCAGACGGGACAGGGCGGAAACATTCAGTACTTC.

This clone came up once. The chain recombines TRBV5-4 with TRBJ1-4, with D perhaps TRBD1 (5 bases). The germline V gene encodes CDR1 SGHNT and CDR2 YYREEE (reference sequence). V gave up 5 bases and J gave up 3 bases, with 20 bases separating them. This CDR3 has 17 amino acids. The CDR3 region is CASSFRRIRDSNEKLFF. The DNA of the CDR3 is TGTGCCAGCAGTTTTAGGAGGATCAGGGACTCTAATGAAAAACTGTTTTTT. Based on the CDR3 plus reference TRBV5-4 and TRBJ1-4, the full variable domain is ETGVTQSPTHLIKTRGQQVTLRCSSQSGHNTVSWYQQALGQGPQFIFQYYREEENGRGNFPPRFSGLQFPNYSSELNVNALELDDSALYLCASSFRRIRDSNEKLFFGSGTQLSVL.

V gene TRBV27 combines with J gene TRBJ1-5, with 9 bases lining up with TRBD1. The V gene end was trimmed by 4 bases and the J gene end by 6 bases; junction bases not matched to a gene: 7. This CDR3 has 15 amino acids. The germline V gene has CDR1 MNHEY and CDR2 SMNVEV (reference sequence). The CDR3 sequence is CASSSAGQGFQPQHF. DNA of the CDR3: TGTGCCAGCAGTTCCGCGGGACAGGGCTTTCAGCCCCAGCATTTT.

CDR3 residues: CASSLEGPSSTEAFF. Here the CDR3 DNA reads TGCGCCAGCAGCTTGGAAGGACCCTCGAGTACTGAAGCTTTCTTT. This chain connects TRBV5-1 to TRBJ1-1; D is uncertain. The CDR3 is 15 residues long. Germline V gene data show CDR1 as SGHRS and CDR2 as YFSETQ. Trimming took off 0 bases at V and 5 bases at J, with 14 bases between the two ends. Full variable domain (outside the CDR3, taken from reference TRBV5-1 and TRBJ1-1): KAGVTQTPRYLIKTRGQQVTLSCSPISGHRSVSWYQQTPGQGLQFLFEYFSETQRNKGNFPGRFSGRQFSNSRSEMNVSTLELGDSALYLCASSLEGPSSTEAFFGQGTRLTVV.

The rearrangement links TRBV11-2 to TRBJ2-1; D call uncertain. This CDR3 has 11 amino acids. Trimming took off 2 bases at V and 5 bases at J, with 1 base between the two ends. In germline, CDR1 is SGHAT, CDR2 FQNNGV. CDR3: CASSLNNEQFF. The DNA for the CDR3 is TGTGCCAGCAGCTTAAACAATGAGCAGTTCTTC.

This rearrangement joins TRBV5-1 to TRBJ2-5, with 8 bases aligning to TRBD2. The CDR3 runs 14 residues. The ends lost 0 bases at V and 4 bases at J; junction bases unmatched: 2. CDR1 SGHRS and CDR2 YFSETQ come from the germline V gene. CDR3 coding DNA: TGCGCCAGCAGCTTGGGAAGCGGGGGAGAGACCCAGTACTTC. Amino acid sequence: CASSLGSGGETQYF.

Written as DNA, the CDR3 is TGTGCCAGTAGTATTAACAGGGCAGACTATGGCTACACCTTC. This translates into CASSINRADYGYTF. The chain has TRBV19 and TRBJ1-2; perhaps TRBD1 as D (6 bases). Trimming stripped 3 bases from V and 3 bases from J, with 11 bases between. Germline CDR1 LNHDA, CDR2 SQIVND (reference sequence). The CDR3 has 14 amino acids.